One sample yielded the 27 T cell receptor beta chains listed below, sequenced in a study of CD8+ T cells in alopecia areata. Extraction and reverse transcription of RNA yielded cDNA as the sequencing template. TCRdb's copy holds only in-frame clones and misses some; the assay was immunoSEQ multiplex PCR. The data show roughly 150,000 clones, 55% seen once. The sequencing input was CD4+ T cells sorted from blood. These receptors originate from a human donor in good health.

This clone has a single count. The V call is TRBV23-1, the J call TRBJ1-5; tentative D call: TRBD1 (5 bases). TRBV23-1 is sorted into the ORF group, with uncertain function. With 0 bases removed from V and 4 bases from J, the gap between germline ends came to 13 bases. CDR3 size: 16 residues. The CDR3 nucleotides read TGCGCCAGCAGTCAATCCCGGACACCCTGGAATCAGCCCCAGCATTTT. Protein product: CASSQSRTPWNQPQHF.

This clone showed up just once. V is TRBV2 and J is TRBJ1-2; D is uncertain. V was shortened by 4 bases and J by 5 bases, with 17 bases between the two germline ends. The V gene's germline CDR1 is SNHLY and CDR2 FYNNEI. CDR3 length: 15 amino acids. Here the CDR3 DNA reads TGTGCCAGCAGTGCTGACGGTCTTGTAGGGTATGGCTACACCTTC. Translating it yields CASSADGLVGYGYTF. The full variable domain, rest sourced from reference TRBV2 and TRBJ1-2, is EPEVTQTPSHQVTQMGQEVILRCVPISNHLYFYWYRQILGQKVEFLVSFYNNEISEKSEIFDDQFSVERPDGSNFTLKIRSTKLEDSAMYFCASSADGLVGYGYTFGSGTRLTVV.

CDR3 loop: CAWRPGNEKLFF. CDR3 in DNA: TGTGCCTGGAGACCTGGGAATGAAAAACTGTTTTTT. The chain uses TRBV30 and TRBJ1-4; no reliable D call. The CDR3 consists of 12 residues. Germline CDR1 is GTSNPN and CDR2 is SVGIG (reference sequence). The germline V and J ends were trimmed by 3 bases and 5 bases, with 7 bases remaining between them.

A word on this clone: Other DNA sequences of this sample code for an identical CDR3. The chain has TRBV5-1 and TRBJ2-5; no clear D gene. The CDR3 extends over 12 amino acids. Trimming cost V 0 bases and J 5 bases, with 5 bases left between them. Germline V CDR1 and CDR2: SGHRS, YFSETQ. This CDR3 is CASSLGRETQYF. The CDR3 DNA reads as TGCGCCAGCAGCTTGGGTCGGGAGACCCAGTACTTC. Full variable domain (missing parts from reference TRBV5-1 and TRBJ2-5): KAGVTQTPRYLIKTRGQQVTLSCSPISGHRSVSWYQQTPGQGLQFLFEYFSETQRNKGNFPGRFSGRQFSNSRSEMNVSTLELGDSALYLCASSLGRETQYFGPGTRLLVL.

This rearrangement joins TRBV25-1 to TRBJ2-5, with 9 nucleotides matching TRBD2. The V segment lost 6 bases and the J segment 5 bases; nucleotides outside the gene matches: 4. Germline V gene lookup returns CDR1 MGHDK and CDR2 SYGVNS. The CDR3 sequence is 13 residues long. This CDR3 reads CASRTSGGETQYF. DNA of the CDR3: TGTGCCAGCAGGACTAGCGGTGGGGAGACCCAGTACTTC.

This clone appeared a few times. V gene TRBV7-9 combines with J gene TRBJ2-3; D is perhaps TRBD1 (6 bases). V lost 2 bases and J lost 4, with 19 bases in between. Germline V gives CDR1 SEHNR, CDR2 FQNEAQ (reference sequence). The CDR3 is made up of 17 amino acids. The CDR3, as DNA: TGTGCCAGCAGCTTATACGGCCAGGGGATGTTTGCAGATACGCAGTATTTT. This sequence encodes CASSLYGQGMFADTQYF.

This clone has only one observation. The DNA of the CDR3 is TGTGCCAGCAGTGATCCGAACACTGAAGCTTTCTTT. This gives the protein CASSDPNTEAFF. J is TRBJ1-1 and V is TRBV2; D is ambiguous. Per germline, CDR1 SNHLY and CDR2 FYNNEI. CDR3 length: 12 residues. V lost 3 bases, J lost 1 base, and 3 bases lay in between.

This clone was observed a handful of times. The V call is TRBV7-9, the J call TRBJ2-7; perhaps D is TRBD1 or TRBD2 (5 bases each). There are 13 residues in the CDR3. The germline V and J ends were trimmed by 5 bases and 6 bases, with 14 bases remaining between them. Per the germline V gene, CDR1 is SEHNR and CDR2 is FQNEAQ (reference sequence). This chain's CDR3 is CASSRDGLSEQYF. CDR3 bases: TGTGCCAGCAGCCGGGACGGCCTCTCCGAGCAGTACTTC.

The chain joins TRBV30 to TRBJ2-6, with 7 bases lining up with TRBD1. V shed 5 bases, J shed 7 bases, and the junction held 5 bases outside the gene matches. This CDR3 spans 13 amino acids. Germline-derived CDR1 and CDR2 are GTSNPN and SVGIG (reference sequence). The CDR3 here is CAWRQGEANVLTF. The CDR3 bases are TGTGCCTGGCGACAGGGCGAAGCCAACGTCCTGACTTTC. Together with reference TRBV30 and TRBJ2-6, the CDR3 gives the full variable domain: SQTIHQWPATLVQPVGSPLSLECTVEGTSNPNLYWYRQAAGRGLQLLFYSVGIGQISSEVPQNLSASRPQDRQFILSSKKLLLSDSGFYLCAWRQGEANVLTFGAGSRLTVL.

This clone was counted a few times. This chain links TRBV27 with TRBJ1-5; D gene unclear. CDR3 length: 11 residues. Germline V lookup: CDR1 MNHEY, CDR2 SMNVEV (reference sequence). V was trimmed by 3 bases and J by 7 bases, leaving 4 bases between them. The CDR3 here is CASSLFQPQHF. The CDR3 nucleotides are TGTGCCAGCAGTTTGTTCCAGCCCCAGCATTTT.

V and J are TRBV4-1 and TRBJ2-1; 7 bases fit TRBD1. After removal of 4 bases from V and 6 bases from J, the junction contained 12 bases not matched to a gene. The CDR3 runs 16 residues. Germline V CDR1 and CDR2: MGHRA, YSYEKL. The CDR3 spells CASSLPTRGRPNEQFF. CDR3 nucleotides: TGCGCCAGCAGCCTCCCGACGAGGGGGCGCCCCAATGAGCAGTTCTTC.

This clone was seen a handful of times. The same CDR3 can be traced to other DNA sequences in this sample. The rearrangement joins TRBV29-1 to TRBJ2-5; D call uncertain. Trimming removed 4 bases at V and 3 bases at J, with 3 bases between. CDR3 length: 10 residues. Looked up from germline, CDR1 is SQVTM and CDR2 is ANQGSEA. The DNA for the CDR3 is TGCAGCGTTGCGGAAGAGACCCAGTACTTC. It codes for CSVAEETQYF.

V gene TRBV5-1 combines with J gene TRBJ2-5, with D possibly being TRBD2 (5 bases). The germline V gene has CDR1 SGHRS and CDR2 YFSETQ. CDR3 length: 15 residues. V lost 1 base to trimming and J lost 1 base, with 11 bases between them. The chain's CDR3 is CASSLRGPSQETQYF. The CDR3 DNA sequence: TGCGCCAGCAGCTTGAGAGGGCCATCCCAAGAGACCCAGTACTTC.

The rearrangement links TRBV7-9 to TRBJ2-2; 10 bases are shared with TRBD1. CDR1 SEHNR and CDR2 FQNEAQ come from the germline V gene (reference sequence). CDR3 length equals 14 residues. The V segment lost 5 bases and the J segment 7 bases; nucleotides outside the gene matches: 4. CDR3 in DNA: TGTGCCAGCAGCGGACAGGGGGTCATCGGGGAGCTGTTTTTT. It specifies CASSGQGVIGELFF. The full variable domain, with the rest looked up from reference TRBV7-9 and TRBJ2-2, is DTGVSQNPRHKITKRGQNVTFRCDPISEHNRLYWYRQTLGQGPEFLTYFQNEAQLEKSRLLSDRFSAERPKGSFSTLEIQRTEQGDSAMYLCASSGQGVIGELFFGEGSRLTVL.

The rearrangement joins TRBV11-2 to TRBJ1-2; D unresolved. CDR3 size: 13 residues. CDR1 and CDR2 from the germline V gene are SGHAT and FQNNGV. The ends were cut back, 10 bases at V and 4 bases at J, with 16 bases in the middle. The CDR3 nucleotides read TGTGCCACCCCAAAAATTTACGGCTATGGCTACACCTTC. Residues: CATPKIYGYGYTF.

The sample holds a few counts of this clone. The V call is TRBV29-1, the J call TRBJ2-2; 8 nucleotides agree with TRBD2. CDR3 length: 15 residues. In germline, CDR1 is SQVTM, CDR2 ANQGSEA. Unmatched junction bases numbered 10, after V lost 6 bases and J lost 4 bases. The CDR3 nucleotides are TGCAGCGTAACCCGACGGGAGGGTGGCACCGGGGAGCTGTTTTTT. Amino acid sequence: CSVTRREGGTGELFF.

This clone was seen only a few times. CDR3 in DNA: TGCGCCAGCAGCCTCCCAGTGAGGCCCGGCGGCTACACCTTC. The encoded protein is CASSLPVRPGGYTF. V usage is TRBV4-1 and J usage is TRBJ1-2; no reliable D call. Deletions cut 4 bases from V and 8 bases from J, with 17 bases between. This CDR3 has 14 amino acids. Germline lookup yields CDR1 MGHRA and CDR2 YSYEKL.

This chain links TRBV27 with TRBJ2-2; 13 bases are a match to TRBD2. Germline assignment: CDR1 MNHEY and CDR2 SMNVEV (reference sequence). This CDR3 has 17 amino acids. V lost 6 bases and J lost 3; bases outside the gene matches: 7. DNA of the CDR3: TGTGCCAGCAGCCGCTCGGGACTAGCGGGATACACCGGGGAGCTGTTTTTT. Protein: CASSRSGLAGYTGELFF.

The chain has TRBV5-6 and TRBJ2-3; D remains unclear. This CDR3 spans 14 amino acids. The ends were cut back, 0 bases at V and 2 bases at J, with 7 bases in the middle. CDR1 and CDR2 from the germline V gene are SGHDT and YYEEEE. The CDR3 loop reads CASSLGGDTDTQYF. CDR3 bases: TGTGCCAGCAGCTTGGGGGGTGACACAGATACGCAGTATTTT.

This clone came up once. The chain recombines TRBV30 with TRBJ1-2; D is unclear. V was shortened by 4 bases and J by 2 bases, with 5 bases between the two germline ends. In germline, CDR1 is GTSNPN, CDR2 SVGIG (reference sequence). The CDR3 length is 11 residues. CDR3 sequence: CAWTANYGYTF. In DNA, the CDR3 is TGTGCCTGGACCGCGAACTATGGCTACACCTTC.

The chain links TRBV25-1 to TRBJ1-3, with no clear D. The CDR3 extends over 13 amino acids. V was pared by 5 bases and J by 0 bases, with 5 bases between. Germline values: CDR1 MGHDK, CDR2 SYGVNS. The CDR3 protein is CASSRFSGNTIYF. Written as DNA, the CDR3 is TGTGCCAGCAGTCGGTTCTCTGGAAACACCATATATTTT.

This clone was picked up a small number of times. The chain couples TRBV9 to TRBJ2-3; TRBD2 aligns across 11 bases. Germline V gene lookup returns CDR1 SGDLS and CDR2 YYNGEE. The J segment lost 0 bases and the V segment lost 2 bases, leaving 8 bases of the junction unmatched. The CDR3 covers 18 residues. The CDR3 reads CASSVQPGLADSTDTQYF. CDR3 coding DNA: TGTGCCAGCAGCGTGCAACCGGGACTAGCGGATAGCACAGATACGCAGTATTTT.

V gene TRBV10-3 combines with J gene TRBJ1-2; unclear D gene. Trimming removed 3 bases at V and 8 bases at J, with 16 bases between. Germline V gene lookup returns CDR1 ENHRY and CDR2 SYGVKD. This CDR3 contains 14 residues. The CDR3 is CAISEKGALGGYTF. DNA of the CDR3: TGTGCCATCAGTGAAAAGGGAGCCCTCGGCGGCTACACCTTC.

This clone has a handful of counts. The chain recombines TRBV19 with TRBJ2-1; D is tentatively TRBD1 or TRBD2 (6 bases each). The CDR3 consists of 13 residues. Germline CDR1 and CDR2: LNHDA and SQIVND (reference sequence). Trimming removed 3 bases from V and 10 bases from J, with 13 bases in between. The CDR3 DNA reads as TGTGCCAGTAGTATCGCCAGGGGACTCGAGCAGTTCTTC. Translation: CASSIARGLEQFF.

This clone was counted between two and nine times. V gene TRBV29-1 combines with J gene TRBJ2-5; 7 bases line up with TRBD1. The CDR3 has 14 residues. Losses at the gene ends were 1 base for V and 2 bases for J; bases not matched to a gene: 4. Germline V gene data show CDR1 as SQVTM and CDR2 as ANQGSEA. The CDR3 coding sequence is TGCAGCGTTGAAGGACAGGGTTCGCAAGAGACCCAGTACTTC. As protein: CSVEGQGSQETQYF.

CDR3 DNA sequence: TGTGCCAGCAGCCCCCGTTCTTGGAATGAAAAACTGTTTTTT. Translation: CASSPRSWNEKLFF. This chain connects TRBV9 to TRBJ1-4; no clear D. The CDR3 runs to 14 residues. Trimming stripped 4 bases from V and 5 bases from J, with 12 bases between. Germline V gene lookup returns CDR1 SGDLS and CDR2 YYNGEE.

The chain has TRBV30 and TRBJ2-1; perhaps D is TRBD1 or TRBD2 (5 bases each). Germline V lookup: CDR1 GTSNPN, CDR2 SVGIG (reference sequence). This CDR3 has 13 amino acids. Between the trimmed V and J ends, which lost 0 bases and 6 bases, there was a span of 9 bases. The CDR3: CAWSVRDLNEQFF. The CDR3 coding sequence is TGTGCCTGGAGTGTTCGGGACCTCAATGAGCAGTTCTTC.